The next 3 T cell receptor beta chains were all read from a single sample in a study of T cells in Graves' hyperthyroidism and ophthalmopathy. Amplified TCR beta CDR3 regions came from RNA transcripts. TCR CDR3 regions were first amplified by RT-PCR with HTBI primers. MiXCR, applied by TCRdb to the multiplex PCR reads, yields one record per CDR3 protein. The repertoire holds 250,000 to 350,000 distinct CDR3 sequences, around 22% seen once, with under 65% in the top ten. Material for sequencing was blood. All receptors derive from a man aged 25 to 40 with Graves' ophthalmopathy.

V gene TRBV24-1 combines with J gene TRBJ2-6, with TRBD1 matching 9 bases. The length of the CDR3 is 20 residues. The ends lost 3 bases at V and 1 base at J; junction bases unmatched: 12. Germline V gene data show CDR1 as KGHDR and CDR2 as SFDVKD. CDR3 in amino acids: CATSDTKRGQGNSGANVLTF. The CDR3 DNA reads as TGTGCCACCAGTGATACAAAGCGGGGACAGGGAAATTCTGGGGCCAACGTCCTGACTTTC.

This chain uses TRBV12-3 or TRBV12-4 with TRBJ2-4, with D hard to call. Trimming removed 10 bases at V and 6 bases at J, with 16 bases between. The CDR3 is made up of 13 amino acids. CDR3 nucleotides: TGTGCCACCTCCCCTGTGTCGGCAAACATTCAGTACTTC. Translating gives CATSPVSANIQYF.

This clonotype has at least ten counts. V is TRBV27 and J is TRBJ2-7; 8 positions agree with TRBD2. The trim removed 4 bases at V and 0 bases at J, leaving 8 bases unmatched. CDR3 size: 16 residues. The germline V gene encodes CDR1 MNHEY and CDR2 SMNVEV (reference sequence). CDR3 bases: TGTGCCAGCAGTTCCATAGCGGGACCCAGCTCCTACGAGCAGTACTTC. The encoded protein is CASSSIAGPSSYEQYF.